This T cell receptor beta chain was sequenced during a study of blood T cell repertoires in COVID-19. Study-wide background: COVID-19 samples from acute and convalescent phases originated in the United States, Italy and Spain.

Per the study methods: Nucleated cell number was recorded as an estimate derived from reference gene primer amplification. Profiling relied on immunoSEQ multiplex PCR, and the TCRdb table lists in-frame clones only, not all of them. That table is the source of V, J and clone size, and D and trimming were worked out from the DNA. The data contain roughly 54,000 clones, 80% to 85% of them singletons. This clonotype was obtained from a middle-aged man with acute or convalescent COVID-19. Sequencing input: peripheral blood.

CDR3 in amino acids: CASSLSGQGSQPQHF. In DNA form, the CDR3 reads TGTGCCAGCAGCTTGTCGGGACAGGGGAGTCAGCCCCAGCATTTT. The chain carries TRBV5-6 and TRBJ1-5, with 10 bases lining up with TRBD1. Germline CDR1 is SGHDT and CDR2 is YYEEEE. The CDR3 runs 15 residues. The ends lost 1 base at V and 6 bases at J; junction bases unmatched: 4.